Shown below are 32 T cell receptor beta chains from a single sample sequenced in a study of graft-versus-host responses after intestinal transplantation. These receptors' targets are unknown. Produced via immunoSEQ multiplex PCR; TCRdb's table is partial and in-frame only. The sample has over 45,000 clones; around 93% are singletons. This sample comprised unstimulated CD4+ T cells sorted from spleen or lymph node cells, obtained before transplant. These receptors originate from a human donor who was the organ donor for an intestinal transplant.

The V gene is TRBV6-5, the J gene TRBJ1-4; D is unresolved. This CDR3 region has 15 residues. Germline-derived CDR1 and CDR2 are MNHEY and SVGAGI. V gave up 5 bases and J gave up 4 bases, with 14 bases separating them. For the CDR3, the DNA is TGTGCCAGCAGTAAGGGTGGGAAAATTAATGAAAAACTGTTTTTT. It codes for CASSKGGKINEKLFF.

The chain carries TRBV5-4 and TRBJ2-1, with a weak D call TRBD2 (5 bases). V dropped 0 bases and J dropped 1 base, with 8 bases sitting between them. The CDR3 length is 15 residues. In germline, CDR1 is SGHNT, CDR2 YYREEE (reference sequence). The DNA for the CDR3 is TGTGCCAGCAGCTTGGATCGGGGATCCTACAATGAGCAGTTCTTC. Protein sequence: CASSLDRGSYNEQFF.

This clone was observed a few times. V gene TRBV19 combines with J gene TRBJ1-2; 7 bases match TRBD1. The germline gives CDR1 LNHDA, CDR2 SQIVND (reference sequence). J was trimmed by 6 bases and V by 5 bases; bases with no gene match: 12. The CDR3 is 15 amino acids. DNA of the CDR3: TGTGCCAGTAGTCCCAACATAGGGGGCGTCCATGGCTACACCTTC. Translated: CASSPNIGGVHGYTF.

For the CDR3, the DNA is TGTGCCAGCAGCTTAAGTCAGGGCCTCGGGCAGACCCAGTACTTC. Residues: CASSLSQGLGQTQYF. V is TRBV7-9 and J is TRBJ2-5, with a weak D call TRBD1 (5 bases). Per germline, CDR1 SEHNR and CDR2 FQNEAQ (reference sequence). The length of the CDR3 is 15 residues. Trimming removed 2 bases from V and 6 bases from J, with 16 bases in between.

This clone showed up just once. This rearrangement joins TRBV12-5 to TRBJ2-7, with 8 bases aligning to TRBD1. The CDR3 contains 12 residues. V lost 3 bases and J lost 13; bases outside the gene matches: 8. Looked up from germline, CDR1 is LGHNT and CDR2 is FRNRAP. In nucleotides, the CDR3 is TGTGCTAGTGGTTTACCCCCGGGACAGGCCTACTTC. This translates into CASGLPPGQAYF.

The chain has TRBV7-9 and TRBJ1-2, with TRBD1 matching 9 bases. The J segment lost 4 bases and the V segment lost 1 base, leaving 4 bases of the junction unmatched. This CDR3 region has 15 residues. Germline CDR1 reads SEHNR; CDR2 reads FQNEAQ (reference sequence). Written as DNA, the CDR3 is TGTGCCAGCAGCTTAGTTGGACAGGGGTTCTATGGCTACACCTTC. Translated: CASSLVGQGFYGYTF.

This clone was seen only a few times. The CDR3 loop is CASSFSGGAQVGNIQYF. CDR3 nucleotides: TGTGCCAGCAGCTTCAGCGGGGGGGCCCAGGTTGGAAACATTCAGTACTTC. The chain carries TRBV7-2 and TRBJ2-4; 10 nucleotides align to TRBD2. Germline lookup yields CDR1 SGHTA and CDR2 FQGNSA. This CDR3 is built from 17 residues. The junction had 11 bases not matched to a gene; V was cut back by 3 bases and J by 6 bases.

The V and J genes are TRBV4-3 and TRBJ1-4, with a weak D call TRBD1 (5 bases). This CDR3 has 15 residues. V dropped 4 bases and J dropped 7 bases, with 16 bases sitting between them. Per germline, CDR1 LGHNA and CDR2 YSLEER. For the CDR3, the DNA is TGCGCCAGCAGCCGGGGACGTGGTGTGGGTGAAAAACTGTTTTTT. Translating gives CASSRGRGVGEKLFF.

The rearrangement joins TRBV4-3 to TRBJ2-4; D gene ambiguous. The V gene lost 0 bases and the J gene lost 3 bases, with 21 bases spanning the gap. CDR3 length equals 19 residues. Germline V CDR1 and CDR2: LGHNA, YSLEER. In DNA form, the CDR3 reads TGCGCCAGCAGCCAAGATTGGGCAACAGATCGCTTAGTCAAAAACATTCAGTACTTC. Translated, it gives CASSQDWATDRLVKNIQYF.

The genes are TRBV7-2 and TRBJ1-6; D not certain. V lost 1 base, J lost 10 bases, and 11 bases lay in between. The CDR3 consists of 14 residues. Germline V CDR1 and CDR2: SGHTA, FQGNSA. In DNA form, the CDR3 reads TGTGCCAGCAGCTTAGTGAGAGGGAGGTCACCCCTCCACTTT. Protein: CASSLVRGRSPLHF.

The chain combines TRBV19 with TRBJ2-2, with D perhaps TRBD1 (5 bases). Per the germline V gene, CDR1 is LNHDA and CDR2 is SQIVND (reference sequence). The CDR3 spans 12 residues. V lost 11 bases to trimming and J lost 1 base, with 8 bases between them. Written as DNA, the CDR3 is TGTGCCGGCGGACAGAACACCGGGGAGCTGTTTTTT. It codes for CAGGQNTGELFF.

V gene TRBV10-3 combines with J gene TRBJ2-5; 8 bases fit TRBD2. V lost 2 bases and J lost 2; bases outside the gene matches: 7. CDR1 is ENHRY, CDR2 SYGVKD, per germline. CDR3 length equals 16 residues. The CDR3 loop reads CAISEGRAGGQETQYF. DNA of the CDR3: TGTGCCATCAGTGAGGGTCGGGCGGGGGGACAAGAGACCCAGTACTTC.

J is TRBJ2-7 and V is TRBV4-1; perhaps D is TRBD1 or TRBD2 (5 bases each). The germline gives CDR1 MGHRA, CDR2 YSYEKL. This CDR3 is built from 16 residues. Trimming stripped 1 base from V and 5 bases from J, with 18 bases between. The DNA of the CDR3 is TGCGCCAGCAGCCAAGGAGCGGTGGGGCTTTCTGACGAGCAGTACTTC. It translates to CASSQGAVGLSDEQYF.

The chain has TRBV10-3 and TRBJ2-3; 12 bases align to TRBD2. J gave up 12 bases and V 6 bases, and 16 bases lay outside the gene matches. The CDR3 length is 16 residues. The germline V gene has CDR1 ENHRY and CDR2 SYGVKD. The CDR3: CAISLGLAGGPPRQYF. Written as DNA, the CDR3 is TGTGCCATCAGCCTCGGGCTAGCGGGGGGGCCGCCTAGACAGTATTTT.

The V and J genes are TRBV5-4 and TRBJ1-2; D is perhaps TRBD1 (5 bases). Per the germline V gene, CDR1 is SGHNT and CDR2 is YYREEE (reference sequence). This CDR3 region has 16 residues. Between the trimmed V and J ends, which lost 2 bases and 6 bases, there was a span of 20 bases. In DNA form, the CDR3 reads TGTGCCAGCAGCTTTGGGGGAAGTTGGTTCGTTAATGGCTACACCTTC. Amino acid sequence: CASSFGGSWFVNGYTF.

The chain uses TRBV5-4 and TRBJ2-7, with D possibly called TRBD1 or TRBD2 (6 bases each). Trimming removed 4 bases from V and 6 bases from J, with 17 bases in between. Per germline, CDR1 SGHNT and CDR2 YYREEE (reference sequence). The CDR3 has 14 amino acids. The CDR3: CASSPLVGGGEQYF. CDR3 in DNA: TGTGCCAGCAGCCCACTTGTGGGGGGCGGCGAGCAGTACTTC.

This clone was detected only a few times. The V call is TRBV19, the J call TRBJ1-6, with 9 bases matching TRBD1. Germline V gives CDR1 LNHDA, CDR2 SQIVND (reference sequence). V shed 6 bases and J 8 bases; nucleotides not matched to a gene: 5. The CDR3 loop spans 14 amino acids. The CDR3 DNA is TGTGCCAGTAGGCGGGACAGGGTTTATTCACCCCTCCACTTT. Protein: CASRRDRVYSPLHF.

The CDR3 DNA is TGTGCCAGCAGCTCGCTAGCGGGGGGGCAAGAGACCCAGTACTTC. It translates to CASSSLAGGQETQYF. The chain uses TRBV7-2 and TRBJ2-5; 12 positions agree with TRBD2. The CDR3 extends over 15 amino acids. The ends lost 4 bases at V and 2 bases at J; junction bases unmatched: 2. The germline CDR1 and CDR2 sequences are SGHTA and FQGNSA.

The V gene is TRBV7-9, the J gene TRBJ1-6; TRBD1 matches at 9 bases. The CDR3 has 15 residues. The germline V gene has CDR1 SEHNR and CDR2 FQNEAQ (reference sequence). Trimming took 1 base from V and 7 from J; bases not matched to a gene: 2. DNA for the CDR3: TGTGCCAGCAGCTTAGTAGGGACAGGGAATTCACCCCTCCACTTT. As protein: CASSLVGTGNSPLHF.

The chain couples TRBV7-3 to TRBJ2-3; 7 bases are shared with TRBD2. V lost 5 bases to trimming and J lost 0 bases; unmatched junction nucleotides: 5. The CDR3 contains 15 residues. The V gene's germline CDR1 is SGHTA and CDR2 FQGTGA. The CDR3 sequence is CASSLSGGSTDTQYF. CDR3 nucleotides: TGTGCCAGCAGCCTATCCGGGGGGAGCACAGATACGCAGTATTTT.

The DNA for the CDR3 is TGTGCCAGCCTGGGACAGAGATCTGGAAACACCATATATTTT. This encodes CASLGQRSGNTIYF. The chain has TRBV6-6 and TRBJ1-3; TRBD1 agrees at 7 bases. J lost 1 base, V lost 8 bases, and 5 bases had no gene match. The CDR3 has 14 amino acids. The V gene's germline CDR1 is MNHNY and CDR2 SVGAGI (reference sequence).

This chain links TRBV7-9 with TRBJ2-7; weak D call: TRBD2 (7 bases). The germline V gene encodes CDR1 SEHNR and CDR2 FQNEAQ (reference sequence). The CDR3 is 16 residues long. V was shortened by 2 bases and J by 5 bases, with 19 bases between the two germline ends. CDR3 protein: CASSLPLGGRQDEQYF. The DNA for the CDR3 is TGTGCCAGCAGCTTACCCCTGGGGGGGCGACAGGACGAGCAGTACTTC.

The chain joins TRBV6-5 to TRBJ1-1, with a weak D call TRBD1 (6 bases). The V gene's germline CDR1 is MNHEY and CDR2 SVGAGI. V was trimmed by 4 bases and J by 4 bases, leaving 7 bases between them. This CDR3 spans 12 amino acids. This CDR3 is CASSSGATEAFF. CDR3 coding DNA: TGTGCCAGCAGTTCAGGGGCCACTGAAGCTTTCTTT.

This chain connects TRBV7-2 to TRBJ2-5, with 9 bases fitting TRBD2. The CDR3 totals 16 residues. V trimming: 2 bases; J trimming: 11 bases; junction bases outside the gene matches: 15. Per germline, CDR1 SGHTA and CDR2 FQGNSA. CDR3 DNA: TGTGCCAGCAGCTTATTTGGCGCGGGGGGGTATTGGGAGCAGTACTTC. Protein product: CASSLFGAGGYWEQYF.

The rearrangement links TRBV9 to TRBJ2-5; 11 bases fit TRBD2. Per germline, CDR1 SGDLS and CDR2 YYNGEE. V was clipped by 3 bases and J by 5 bases; unmatched bases: 9. This CDR3 contains 16 residues. The CDR3 spells CASSATPSGGQETQYF. CDR3 sequence (DNA): TGTGCCAGCAGCGCCACTCCTAGCGGGGGGCAGGAGACCCAGTACTTC.

The CDR3 region is CASSTGAGGETQYF. In nucleotides, the CDR3 is TGTGCCAGTAGTACAGGGGCGGGGGGAGAGACCCAGTACTTC. The chain is built from TRBV19 and TRBJ2-5; 8 nucleotides line up with TRBD2. CDR1 and CDR2 from the germline V gene are LNHDA and SQIVND (reference sequence). The V and J ends lost 4 bases and 4 bases, in that order; junction bases with no gene match: 5. This CDR3 is 14 amino acids long.

The chain is built from TRBV6-5 and TRBJ2-7; TRBD2 aligns across 13 bases. The CDR3 has 14 residues. In germline, CDR1 is MNHEY, CDR2 SVGAGI. V lost 5 bases, J lost 9 bases, and 7 bases stayed unmatched. The CDR3 loop reads CASSRTSGGGGQYF. The CDR3 DNA reads as TGTGCCAGCAGTCGGACTAGCGGGGGTGGTGGGCAGTACTTC.

On this clone: Germline is not matched at one junction end, which may reflect a read error. The V call is TRBV18, the J call TRBJ2-2; D gene unclear. This CDR3 is built from 16 residues. From germline, CDR1 is KGHSH and CDR2 LQKENI. Here the CDR3 reads CASSPLGPVDTGELFF. The DNA for the CDR3 is TGTGCCAGCTCGCCACTCGGTCCGGTCGACACCGGGGAGCTGTTTTTT.

CDR3 region: CASSSTAANYGYTF. In DNA, the CDR3 is TGTGCCAGCAGCTCCACGGCGGCTAACTATGGCTACACCTTC. The V gene is TRBV7-9, the J gene TRBJ1-2; D remains ambiguous. V lost 4 bases and J lost 0, with 9 bases in between. The CDR3 spans 14 residues. The germline gives CDR1 SEHNR, CDR2 FQNEAQ (reference sequence).

Here the CDR3 reads CASSSPGQGAYEQYF. CDR3 in DNA: TGTGCCAGCAGCTCCCCGGGACAGGGGGCTTACGAGCAGTACTTC. This chain connects TRBV5-4 to TRBJ2-7, with 12 bases aligning to TRBD1. The V and J ends lost 3 bases and 4 bases, in that order; junction bases with no gene match: 5. CDR3 length equals 15 residues. The germline CDR1 and CDR2 sequences are SGHNT and YYREEE (reference sequence).

The rearrangement links TRBV7-9 to TRBJ1-5; D might be TRBD1 (6 bases). This CDR3 comprises 14 residues. CDR1 and CDR2 (germline): SEHNR, FQNEAQ (reference sequence). Trimming took 3 bases from V and 1 from J, leaving 7 bases between them. The DNA for the CDR3 is TGTGCCAGCAGCTTGACAGGCAGCAATCAGCCCCAGCATTTT. This translates into CASSLTGSNQPQHF.

The rearrangement joins TRBV15 to TRBJ2-7, with 9 bases matching TRBD1. The CDR3 covers 16 residues. Germline CDR1 and CDR2: LNHNV and YYDKDF (reference sequence). The V segment lost 5 bases and the J segment 3 bases; nucleotides outside the gene matches: 11. Written as DNA, the CDR3 is TGTGCCACCAGCGCAAGCTGGGGGACAGGGATCTACGAGCAGTACTTC. Residues: CATSASWGTGIYEQYF.